The sequence of this T cell receptor beta chain was determined in a study of neurological immune-mediated disorders. cDNA was made by 5'RACE with 10-nucleotide random UMIs. Via MiXCR, TCRdb re-called the 5' RACE reads, giving one row per CDR3 protein. The profile shows 55,000 or so distinct CDR3 sequences, about 4.2% of them singletons. Study-wide results and caveats: HTLV-1-associated myelopathy had the most TCR clonal expansion, while multiple sclerosis had the least, a level that fell below healthy controls. Phylogenetic analysis grouped 18 of 34 multiple sclerosis patients' repertoires together, suggesting a possible repertoire signature.

The sorted libraries started from about 950,000 CD4+ or CD8+ T cells. This clonotype was recorded many times. The antigen is undetermined. This CDR3 region has 15 residues. V shed 5 bases and J 2 bases; nucleotides not matched to a gene: 7. The chain combines TRBV12-3 or TRBV12-4 with TRBJ2-7; 9 bases are shared with TRBD1. The receptor was derived from a woman between 40 and 55 years old with multiple sclerosis. Sequenced: CD4+ T cells from blood. The CDR3 loop reads CASSRDRGLTYEQYF. The CDR3 nucleotides are TGTGCCAGCAGTCGCGACAGGGGGTTAACCTACGAGCAGTACTTC.